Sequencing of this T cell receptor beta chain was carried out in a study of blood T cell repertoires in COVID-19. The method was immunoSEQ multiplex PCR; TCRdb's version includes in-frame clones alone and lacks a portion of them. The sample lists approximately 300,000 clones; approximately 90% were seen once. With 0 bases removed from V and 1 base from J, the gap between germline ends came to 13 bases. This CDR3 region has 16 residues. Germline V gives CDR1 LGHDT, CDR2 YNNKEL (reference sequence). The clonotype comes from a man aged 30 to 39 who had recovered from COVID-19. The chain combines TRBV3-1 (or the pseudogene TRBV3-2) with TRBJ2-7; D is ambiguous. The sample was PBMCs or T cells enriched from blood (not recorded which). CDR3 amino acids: CASSQDGNGGSYEQYF. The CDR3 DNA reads TGTGCCAGCAGCCAAGATGGCAACGGCGGATCCTACGAGCAGTACTTC.